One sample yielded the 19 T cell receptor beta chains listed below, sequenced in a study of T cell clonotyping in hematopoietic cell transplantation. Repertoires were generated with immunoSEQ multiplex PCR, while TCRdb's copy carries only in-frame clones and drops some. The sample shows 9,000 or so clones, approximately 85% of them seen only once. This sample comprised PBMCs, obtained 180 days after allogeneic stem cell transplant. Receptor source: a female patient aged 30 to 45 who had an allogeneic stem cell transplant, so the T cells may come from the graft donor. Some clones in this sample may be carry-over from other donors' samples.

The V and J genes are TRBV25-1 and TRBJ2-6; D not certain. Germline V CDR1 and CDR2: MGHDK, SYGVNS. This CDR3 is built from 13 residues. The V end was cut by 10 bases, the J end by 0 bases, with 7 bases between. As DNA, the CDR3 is TGTGCCACCCGTCTCTCTGGGGCCAACGTCCTGACTTTC. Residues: CATRLSGANVLTF. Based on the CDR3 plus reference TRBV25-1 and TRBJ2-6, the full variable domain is EADIYQTPRYLVIGTGKKITLECSQTMGHDKMYWYQQDPGMELHLIHYSYGVNSTEKGDLSSESTVSRIRTEHFPLTLESARPSHTSQYLCATRLSGANVLTFGAGSRLTVL.

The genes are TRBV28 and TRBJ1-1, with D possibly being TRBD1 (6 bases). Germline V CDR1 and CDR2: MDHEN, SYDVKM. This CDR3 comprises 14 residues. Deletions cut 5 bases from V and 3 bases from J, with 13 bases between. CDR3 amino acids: CASSDGGRHTEAFF. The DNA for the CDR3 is TGTGCCAGCAGTGACGGGGGGCGGCACACTGAAGCTTTCTTT. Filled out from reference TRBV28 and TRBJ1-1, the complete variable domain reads DVKVTQSSRYLVKRTGEKVFLECVQDMDHENMFWYRQDPGLGLRLIYFSYDVKMKEKGDIPEGYSVSREKKERFSLILESASTNQTSMYLCASSDGGRHTEAFFGQGTRLTVV.

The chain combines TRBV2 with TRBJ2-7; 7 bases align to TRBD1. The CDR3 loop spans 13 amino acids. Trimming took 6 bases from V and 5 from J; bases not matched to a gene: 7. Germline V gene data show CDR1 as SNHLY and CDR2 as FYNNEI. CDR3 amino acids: CASSRTGVHEQYF. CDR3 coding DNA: TGTGCCAGCAGCCGAACAGGGGTCCACGAGCAGTACTTC.

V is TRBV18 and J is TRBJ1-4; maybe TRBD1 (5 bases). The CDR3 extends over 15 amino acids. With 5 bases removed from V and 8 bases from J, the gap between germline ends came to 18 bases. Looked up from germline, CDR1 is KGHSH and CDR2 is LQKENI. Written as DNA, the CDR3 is TGTGCCAGCTCAGTCACAGGAGTTCTAAGAGAAAAACTGTTTTTT. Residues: CASSVTGVLREKLFF.

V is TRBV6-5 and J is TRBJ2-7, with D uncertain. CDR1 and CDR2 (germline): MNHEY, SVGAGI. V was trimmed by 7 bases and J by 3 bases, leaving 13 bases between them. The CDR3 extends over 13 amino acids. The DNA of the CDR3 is TGTGCCAGCACCTTTAAATGGGGCTACGAGCAGTACTTC. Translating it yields CASTFKWGYEQYF.

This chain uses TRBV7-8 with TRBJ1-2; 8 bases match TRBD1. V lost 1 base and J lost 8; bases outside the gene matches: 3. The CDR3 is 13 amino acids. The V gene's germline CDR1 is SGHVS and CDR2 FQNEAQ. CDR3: CASSLDRGYGYTF. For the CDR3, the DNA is TGTGCCAGCAGCTTAGACAGGGGGTACGGCTACACCTTC.

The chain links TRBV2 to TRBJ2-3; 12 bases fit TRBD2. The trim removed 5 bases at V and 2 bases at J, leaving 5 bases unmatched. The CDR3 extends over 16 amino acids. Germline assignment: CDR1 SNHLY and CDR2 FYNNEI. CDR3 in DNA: TGTGCCAGCAGTCCACGGACTAGCGGGGACACAGATACGCAGTATTTT. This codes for CASSPRTSGDTDTQYF.

CDR3 nucleotides: TGCAGCGTCGTTGGGACCACCCGCATTCCCATGGAGCAGTACTTC. Protein: CSVVGTTRIPMEQYF. The chain joins TRBV29-1 to TRBJ2-7; the D gene could be TRBD1 or TRBD2 (5 bases each). The CDR3 extends over 15 amino acids. Germline CDR1 reads SQVTM; CDR2 reads ANQGSEA. The V end lost 6 bases, the J end lost 7 bases, and 25 bases lay between the germline ends.

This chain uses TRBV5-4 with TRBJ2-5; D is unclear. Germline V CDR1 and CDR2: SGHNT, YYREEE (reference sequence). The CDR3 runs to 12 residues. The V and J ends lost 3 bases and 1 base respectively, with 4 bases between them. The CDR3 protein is CASSSFQETQYF. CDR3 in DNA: TGTGCCAGCAGCTCCTTCCAAGAGACCCAGTACTTC.

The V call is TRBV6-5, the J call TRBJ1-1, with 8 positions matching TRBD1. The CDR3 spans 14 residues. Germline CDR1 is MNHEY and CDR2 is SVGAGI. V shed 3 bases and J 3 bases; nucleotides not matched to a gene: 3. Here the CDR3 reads CASSYSDRDTEAFF. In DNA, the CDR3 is TGTGCCAGCAGTTATTCGGACAGGGACACTGAAGCTTTCTTT.

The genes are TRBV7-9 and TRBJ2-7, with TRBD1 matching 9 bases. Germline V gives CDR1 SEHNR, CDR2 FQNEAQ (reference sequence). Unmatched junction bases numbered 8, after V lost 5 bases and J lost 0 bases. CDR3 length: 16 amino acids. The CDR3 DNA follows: TGTGCCAGCAGCCCTCGGGGGACAGGGCTCTCCTACGAGCAGTACTTC. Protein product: CASSPRGTGLSYEQYF. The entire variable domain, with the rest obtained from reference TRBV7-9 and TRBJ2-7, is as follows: DTGVSQNPRHKITKRGQNVTFRCDPISEHNRLYWYRQTLGQGPEFLTYFQNEAQLEKSRLLSDRFSAERPKGSFSTLEIQRTEQGDSAMYLCASSPRGTGLSYEQYFGPGTRLTVT.

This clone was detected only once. The DNA for the CDR3 is TGTGCCTGGCTCTTTGGGGTCGCTGAAGCTTTCTTT. Translated, it gives CAWLFGVAEAFF. The chain is built from TRBV30 and TRBJ1-1; D remains unclear. The CDR3 has 12 amino acids. Trimming took off 5 bases at V and 6 bases at J, with 13 bases between the two ends. Germline assignment: CDR1 GTSNPN and CDR2 SVGIG (reference sequence).

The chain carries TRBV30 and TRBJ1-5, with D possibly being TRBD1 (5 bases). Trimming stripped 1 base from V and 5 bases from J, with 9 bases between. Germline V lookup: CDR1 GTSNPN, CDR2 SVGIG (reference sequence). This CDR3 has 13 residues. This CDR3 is CAWSGDLYQPQHF. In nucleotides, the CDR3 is TGTGCCTGGAGTGGGGACTTGTATCAGCCCCAGCATTTT.

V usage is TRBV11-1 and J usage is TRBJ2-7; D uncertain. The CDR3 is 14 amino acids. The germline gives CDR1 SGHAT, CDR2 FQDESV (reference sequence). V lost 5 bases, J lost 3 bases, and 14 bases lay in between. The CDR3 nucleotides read TGTGCCAGCAGCATTACCCGACCGAGCTACGAGCAGTACTTC. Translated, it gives CASSITRPSYEQYF.

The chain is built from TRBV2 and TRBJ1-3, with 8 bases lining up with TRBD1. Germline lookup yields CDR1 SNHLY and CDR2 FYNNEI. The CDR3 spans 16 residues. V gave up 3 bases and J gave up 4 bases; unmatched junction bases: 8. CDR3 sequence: CASSEGRGRSGNTIYF. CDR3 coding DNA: TGTGCCAGCAGTGAGGGCAGGGGGCGATCCGGAAACACCATATATTTT. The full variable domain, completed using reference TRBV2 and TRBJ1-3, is EPEVTQTPSHQVTQMGQEVILRCVPISNHLYFYWYRQILGQKVEFLVSFYNNEISEKSEIFDDQFSVERPDGSNFTLKIRSTKLEDSAMYFCASSEGRGRSGNTIYFGEGSWLTVV.

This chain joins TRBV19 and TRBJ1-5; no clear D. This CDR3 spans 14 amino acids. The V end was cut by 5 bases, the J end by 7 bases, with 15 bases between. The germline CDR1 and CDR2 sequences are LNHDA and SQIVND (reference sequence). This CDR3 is CASSLKGFGQPQHF. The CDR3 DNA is TGTGCCAGTAGTTTAAAAGGGTTCGGACAGCCCCAGCATTTT.

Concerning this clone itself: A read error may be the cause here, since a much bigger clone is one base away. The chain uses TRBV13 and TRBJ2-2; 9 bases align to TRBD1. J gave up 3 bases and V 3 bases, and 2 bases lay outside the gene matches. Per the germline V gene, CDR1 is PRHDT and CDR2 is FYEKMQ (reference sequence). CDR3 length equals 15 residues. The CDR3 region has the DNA TGTGCCAGCAGCTTCCGGGACAGGGACACCGGGGAGCTGTTTTTT. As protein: CASSFRDRDTGELFF.

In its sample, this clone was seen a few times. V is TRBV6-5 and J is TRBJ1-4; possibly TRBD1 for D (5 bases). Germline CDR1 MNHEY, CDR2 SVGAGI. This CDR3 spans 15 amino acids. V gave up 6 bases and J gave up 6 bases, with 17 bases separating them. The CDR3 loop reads CASSLDGRGDEKLFF. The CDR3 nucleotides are TGTGCCAGCAGCCTAGACGGACGGGGGGATGAAAAACTGTTTTTT.

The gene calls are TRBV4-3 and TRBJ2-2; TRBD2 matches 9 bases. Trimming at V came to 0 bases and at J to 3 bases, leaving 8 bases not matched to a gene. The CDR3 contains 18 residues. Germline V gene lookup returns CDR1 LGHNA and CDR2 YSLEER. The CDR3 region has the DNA TGCGCCAGCAGCCAAGATGGGTTGCGGGGGGGCGACACCGGGGAGCTGTTTTTT. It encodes CASSQDGLRGGDTGELFF.